The present T cell receptor beta chain was sequenced within a study of sequential checkpoint blockade in melanoma. Method: immunoSEQ multiplex PCR; TCRdb's copy keeps in-frame clones and lacks some. The profile covers 3,500 or so clones, with 60% to 70% appearing a single time and roughly 20% taken by the ten largest. Treatment given: randomized to nivolumab then ipilimumab (arm A) or the reverse (arm B). The TCR comes from a human donor with melanoma. The sequencing used CD8+ T cells sorted from blood (inferred from file names), collected from a patient given nivolumab and ipilimumab in sequence.

The CDR3 sequence is CASSLERLGYGYTF. Written as DNA, the CDR3 is TGTGCCAGCAGCTTGGAGCGGTTGGGTTATGGCTACACCTTC. The chain uses TRBV5-4 and TRBJ1-2; D is ambiguous. Between the trimmed V and J ends, which lost 0 bases and 5 bases, there was a span of 11 bases. CDR3 length: 14 residues. Germline V lookup: CDR1 SGHNT, CDR2 YYREEE (reference sequence).